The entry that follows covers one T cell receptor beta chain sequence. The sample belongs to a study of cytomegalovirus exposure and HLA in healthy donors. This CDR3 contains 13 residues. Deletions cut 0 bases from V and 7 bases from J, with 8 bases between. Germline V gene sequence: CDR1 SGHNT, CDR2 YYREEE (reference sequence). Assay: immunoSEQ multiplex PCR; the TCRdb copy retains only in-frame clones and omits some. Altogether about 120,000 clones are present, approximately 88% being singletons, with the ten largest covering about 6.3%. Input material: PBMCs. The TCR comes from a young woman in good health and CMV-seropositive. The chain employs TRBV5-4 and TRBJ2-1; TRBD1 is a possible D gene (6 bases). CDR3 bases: TGTGCCAGCAGCTTGGCAGGGGAAAATGAGCAGTTCTTC. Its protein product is CASSLAGENEQFF.